The clone carrying this T cell receptor beta chain was observed a handful of times. V was pared by 1 base and J by 5 bases, with 5 bases of the junction left unmatched. CDR3 length: 15 residues. CDR1 MDHEN and CDR2 SYDVKM come from the germline V gene. This record comes from a study of T cells in Graves' hyperthyroidism and ophthalmopathy. Study at large: Peripheral blood was acquired at first diagnosis, ahead of any therapy whatsoever.

In making diagnoses, clinical symptoms, serum thyroxine and TRAb, thyroid ultrasound and orbital computed tomography were all used. Amplification targeted TCR beta CDR3 regions from RNA transcripts. In the first-round RT-PCR of the TCR CDR3, the HTBI primer set was used. TCRdb redid the calling of the multiplex PCR reads with MiXCR, one entry per CDR3 protein. The sample yields approximately 740,000 distinct CDR3 sequences, around 15% seen once. The receptor comes from a woman under 30 with Graves' hyperthyroidism. What was sequenced was blood. The rearrangement uses TRBV28 and TRBJ1-2; 9 positions match TRBD1. The CDR3 loop reads CASSLFTGGKYGYTF. The CDR3 nucleotides read TGTGCCAGCAGTTTATTCACAGGGGGCAAGTATGGCTACACCTTC.